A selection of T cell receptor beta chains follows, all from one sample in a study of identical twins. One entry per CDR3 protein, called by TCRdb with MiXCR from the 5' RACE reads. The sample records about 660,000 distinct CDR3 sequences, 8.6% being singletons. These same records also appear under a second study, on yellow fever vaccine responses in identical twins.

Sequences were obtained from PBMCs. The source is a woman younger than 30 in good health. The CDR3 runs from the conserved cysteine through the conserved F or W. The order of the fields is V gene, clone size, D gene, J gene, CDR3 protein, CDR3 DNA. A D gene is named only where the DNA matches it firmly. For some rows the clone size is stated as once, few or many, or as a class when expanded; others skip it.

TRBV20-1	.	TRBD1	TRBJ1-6	CSARRIQGDNSPLHF	TGCAGTGCTAGAAGGATTCAGGGGGATAATTCACCCCTCCACTTT
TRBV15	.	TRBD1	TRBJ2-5	CATQPNRGETQYF	TGTGCCACCCAACCGAACAGGGGAGAGACCCAGTACTTC
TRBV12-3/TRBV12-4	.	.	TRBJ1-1	CASSPPGLTTEAFF	TGTGCCAGCAGCCCCCCGGGTTTGACTACTGAAGCTTTCTTT
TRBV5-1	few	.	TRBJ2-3	CASSSLGAQDTQYF	TGCGCCAGCAGCTCCCTGGGGGCCCAAGATACGCAGTATTTT
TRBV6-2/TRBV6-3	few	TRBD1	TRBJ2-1	CASRSRDRVINEQFF	TGTGCCAGCAGATCCCGGGACAGGGTTATAAATGAGCAGTTCTTC
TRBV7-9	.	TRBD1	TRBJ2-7	CASSSENRGPYEQYF	TGTGCCAGCAGCTCAGAAAACAGGGGACCCTACGAGCAGTACTTC
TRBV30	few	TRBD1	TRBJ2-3	CAWNGQGSADTQYF	TGTGCCTGGAATGGACAGGGGAGCGCAGATACGCAGTATTTT
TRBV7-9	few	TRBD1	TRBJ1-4	CASSLGGTAYEKLFF	TGTGCCAGCAGCTTAGGTGGGACAGCCTATGAAAAACTGTTTTTT
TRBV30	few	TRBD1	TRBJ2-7	CAWSRDRDYEQYF	TGTGCCTGGAGTCGGGACAGGGACTACGAGCAGTACTTC
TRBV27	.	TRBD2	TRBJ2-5	CASSFRQLAGIETQYF	TGTGCCAGCAGTTTCCGACAACTAGCGGGTATTGAGACCCAGTACTTC
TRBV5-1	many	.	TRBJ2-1	CASSLAFPGQTQRNEQFF	TGCGCCAGCAGCTTGGCCTTCCCGGGCCAGACTCAAAGGAATGAGCAGTTCTTC
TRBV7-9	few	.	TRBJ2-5	CASNLGQRDPTQYF	TGTGCCAGCAACCTCGGACAGCGTGATCCGACCCAGTACTTC
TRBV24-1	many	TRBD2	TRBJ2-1	CATSDAGTSGTKREQFF	TGTGCCACCAGTGATGCCGGGACTAGCGGAACAAAGAGGGAGCAGTTCTTC
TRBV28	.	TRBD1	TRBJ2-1	CASSLRTGRYNEQFF	TGTGCCAGCAGTCTGAGGACAGGGAGGTACAATGAGCAGTTCTTC
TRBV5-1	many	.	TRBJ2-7	CASSFLNFGSEQYF	TGCGCCAGCAGCTTTCTAAACTTCGGATCCGAGCAGTACTTC
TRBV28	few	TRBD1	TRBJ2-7	CASRRDRGAYEQYF	TGTGCCAGCAGGAGGGACAGGGGGGCCTACGAGCAGTACTTC
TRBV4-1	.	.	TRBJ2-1	CASSQEYGGGVYNEQFF	TGCGCCAGCAGCCAAGAATACGGAGGGGGCGTCTACAATGAGCAGTTCTTC
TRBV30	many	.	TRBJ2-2	CAWSVQGTGELFF	TGTGCCTGGAGCGTGCAGGGTACCGGGGAGCTGTTTTTT
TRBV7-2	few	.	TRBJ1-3	CASSLWSNPLSGNTIYF	TGTGCCAGCAGCTTATGGTCAAATCCCCTCTCTGGAAACACCATATATTTT
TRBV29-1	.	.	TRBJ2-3	CSVGGLSTDTQYF	TGCAGCGTTGGGGGACTTAGCACAGATACGCAGTATTTT
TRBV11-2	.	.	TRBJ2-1	CASSLETWGNEQFF	TGTGCCAGCAGCTTAGAGACATGGGGCAATGAGCAGTTCTTC
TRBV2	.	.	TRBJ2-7	CASSETGSVYEQYF	TGTGCCAGCAGTGAGACGGGCAGTGTCTACGAGCAGTACTTC
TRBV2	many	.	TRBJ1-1	CASSARTSTEAFF	TGTGCCAGCAGTGCCCGGACGAGCACTGAAGCTTTCTTT
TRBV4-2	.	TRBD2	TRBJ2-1	CASRQLAGGPQNEQFF	TGTGCCAGCAGGCAACTAGCGGGAGGGCCTCAGAATGAGCAGTTCTTC
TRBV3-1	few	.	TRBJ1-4	CASSQGGLGNNEKLFF	TGTGCCAGCAGCCAAGGGGGTCTGGGAAATAATGAAAAACTGTTTTTT
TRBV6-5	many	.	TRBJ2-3	CASSFTRGAGTDTQYF	TGTGCCAGCAGTTTTACGAGGGGGGCTGGCACAGATACGCAGTATTTT
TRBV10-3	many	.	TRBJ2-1	CAINTGANEQFF	TGTGCCATCAATACGGGAGCGAATGAGCAGTTCTTC
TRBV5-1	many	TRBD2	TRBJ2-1	CASSLALAGVNEQFF	TGCGCCAGCAGCTTGGCCCTAGCGGGAGTTAATGAGCAGTTCTTC
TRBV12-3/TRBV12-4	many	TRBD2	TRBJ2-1	CASSLLGLAGDNEQFF	TGTGCCAGCAGTTTACTGGGACTAGCGGGAGACAATGAGCAGTTCTTC
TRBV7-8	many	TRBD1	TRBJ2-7	CASSSIPGQGYEQYF	TGTGCCAGCAGCTCAATCCCGGGACAGGGCTACGAGCAGTACTTC
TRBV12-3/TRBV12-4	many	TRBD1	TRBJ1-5	CASSLGDRVDQPQHF	TGTGCCAGCAGTTTAGGGGACAGAGTCGATCAGCCCCAGCATTTT
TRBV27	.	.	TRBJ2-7	CASMGPIYEQYF	TGTGCCAGCATGGGACCGATCTACGAGCAGTACTTC